This T cell receptor (beta chain) stems from a study of blood T cells in healthy people across ages (dated by TCRdb to between 2014 and 2016). Some background on the complete study: In model experiments, roughly one uniquely barcoded TCR beta cDNA molecule per two T cells was captured by template switching. Using deep sequencing normalized with unique cDNA molecular identifiers, the study measured how TCR beta repertoire diversity changes with age. Four age groups were formed from the donors: young (average roughly 15 years), middle-aged (approximately 39), aged (about 68) and long-lived (roughly 81). To avoid experimental bias, donors of different ages were distributed randomly across sequencing lanes. For two donors (one aged 18 to 30 and one aged 80 or older), the study analyzed two additional independent replicas of 1 million unique cDNA reads from the same blood draw.

The donors were roughly 38 Caucasian individuals from Russia, aged roughly 6 to 100 years, who were systemically healthy. Approximately 10 milliliters of peripheral blood were collected from each donor into EDTA-treated Vacutainer tubes. PBMCs were isolated by Ficoll-Paque density-gradient centrifugation, with at least 6 million obtained per sample. Total RNA, at least 6 micrograms per sample, was extracted from PBMCs with Trizol reagent. For every donor, flow cytometry on a PBMC aliquot measured the percentage of naive CD45RAhigh/CD27high T cells. The sample holds one count of this clonotype. Its antigen is unknown. Per-nucleotide qualities are absent, and no much larger clonotype sits a single base away. What the research found in general, with its limitations: Conclusive comparison of naive and antigen-experienced compartments was prevented by the profiling of bulk unsorted PBMCs. There was a strong correlation between observed TCR beta diversity and the percentage of naive T cells measured by flow cytometry. Donor CMV infection status was unknown, potentially confounding age-related changes in expanded clonotypes. Compared with the aged group, the long-lived group had more naive CD4+ T cells, fewer expanded clones and increased TCR diversity, suggesting age selection. As age increased, observed TCR beta diversity per million T cells dropped in a roughly linear way, and a significant reduction was already evident by age 40. Estimates of total diversity from one million sequenced T cells were regarded as lower bounds and underestimates.

Libraries were built with 5' RACE. Instrument on record: Illumina HiSeq 2500. A second roughly 6 to 12 cycle PCR used a sample-barcoded 5' primer and a J-beta primer mix. Each TCR beta cDNA molecule received a unique molecular identifier from a template-switch 5' adaptor carrying 12 random nucleotides. Each sample yielded at least 3 million CDR3-containing paired-end reads. All of the RNA was converted into first-strand cDNA using the Mint cDNA synthesis kit, with a TRBC-specific oligonucleotide serving as the primer. Following uracil-DNA glycosylase treatment, a first 18-cycle PCR with universal primers M1SS and BC2_uni_R was performed on all cDNA. In the source study's methods: For normalization, 1 million high-quality reads, each with a distinct molecular identifier, were randomly selected from each sample. Reads with shared molecular identifiers were discarded instead of being binned into consensus sequences. CDR3 identification, clonotype clustering and error correction used MiTCR with a Q25 quality threshold and the strictest error-elimination algorithm. A nonparametric unseen species model using Euler transformation provided a lower-bound estimate of total TCR beta diversity. Using fastp trimming at Q25 and MiXCR clonotype assembly, TCRdb reanalyzed the public sequencing data and kept in-frame beta chains. Each CDR3 protein gets just one entry, which takes the most common genes and DNA from the rows behind it. The V and J calls and clone size are TCRdb's, not the authors'. This sample comprises 1,500,000 or so distinct CDR3 sequences, roughly two fifths of them detected only once. Jointly, the top ten make up 4% of the sample.

From a lookup of the germline V gene (reference sequence), CDR1 and CDR2 are LGHDT and YNNKEL. CDR3 length: 15 amino acids, cysteine to phenylalanine. CDR3 DNA is the only sequence kept; it has 45 bases, read in frame from the first base. Material: blood. The receptor chain draws on TRBV3-1 and TRBJ2-7; TRBD1 is a weak D gene call, 5 bases matching. With the DNA end fitting TRBJ2-5 better, the J assignment may be wrong. The receptor's source is a woman aged 18-29 years in good health. At the DNA level, the sequence is TGTGCCAGCAGCCAAGATGGGGCTCTGGTGGAGACCCAGTACTTC. This translates into CASSQDGALVETQYF.